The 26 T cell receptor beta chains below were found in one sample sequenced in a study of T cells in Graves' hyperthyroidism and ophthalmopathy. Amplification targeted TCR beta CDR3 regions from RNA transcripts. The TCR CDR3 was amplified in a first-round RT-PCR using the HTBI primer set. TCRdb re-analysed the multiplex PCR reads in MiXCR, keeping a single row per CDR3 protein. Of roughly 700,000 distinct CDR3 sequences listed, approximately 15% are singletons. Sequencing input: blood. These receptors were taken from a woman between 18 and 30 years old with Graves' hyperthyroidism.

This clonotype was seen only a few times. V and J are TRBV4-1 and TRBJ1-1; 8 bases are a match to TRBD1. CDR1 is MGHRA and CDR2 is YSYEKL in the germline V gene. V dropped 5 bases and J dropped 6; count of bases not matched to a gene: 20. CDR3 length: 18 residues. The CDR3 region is CASSYPGRGRMEDPEAFF. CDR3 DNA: TGCGCCAGCAGCTACCCAGGCAGGGGGCGCATGGAGGACCCTGAAGCTTTCTTT.

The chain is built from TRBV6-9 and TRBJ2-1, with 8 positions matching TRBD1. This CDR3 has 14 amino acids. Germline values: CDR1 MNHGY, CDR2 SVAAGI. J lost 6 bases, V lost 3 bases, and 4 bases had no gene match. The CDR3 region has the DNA TGTGCCAGCAGTTACGCCACAGGGGGCAATGAGCAGTTCTTC. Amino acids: CASSYATGGNEQFF.

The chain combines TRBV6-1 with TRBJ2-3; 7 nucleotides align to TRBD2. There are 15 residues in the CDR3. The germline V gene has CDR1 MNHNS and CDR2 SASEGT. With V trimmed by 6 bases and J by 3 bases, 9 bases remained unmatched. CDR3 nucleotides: TGTGCCAGCAGCCCCCGGGACTATTCAACAGATACGCAGTATTTT. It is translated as CASSPRDYSTDTQYF.

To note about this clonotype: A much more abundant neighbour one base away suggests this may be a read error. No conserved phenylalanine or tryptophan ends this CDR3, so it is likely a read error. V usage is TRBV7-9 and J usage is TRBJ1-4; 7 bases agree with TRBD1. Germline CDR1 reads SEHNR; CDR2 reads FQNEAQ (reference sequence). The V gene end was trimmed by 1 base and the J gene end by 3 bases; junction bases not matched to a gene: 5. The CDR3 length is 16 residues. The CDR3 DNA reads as TGTGCCAGCAGCTTAGGGGACAGCGGATCTAATGAAAAACTGTTTCTT. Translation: CASSLGDSGSNEKLFL.

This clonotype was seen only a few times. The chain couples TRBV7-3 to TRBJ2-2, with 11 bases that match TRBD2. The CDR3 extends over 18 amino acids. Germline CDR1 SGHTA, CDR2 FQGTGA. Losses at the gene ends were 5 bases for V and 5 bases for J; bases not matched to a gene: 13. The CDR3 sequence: CASSPLASGRSGTGELFF. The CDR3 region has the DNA TGTGCCAGCAGCCCCCTGGCTAGCGGGAGGAGCGGTACCGGGGAGCTGTTTTTT.

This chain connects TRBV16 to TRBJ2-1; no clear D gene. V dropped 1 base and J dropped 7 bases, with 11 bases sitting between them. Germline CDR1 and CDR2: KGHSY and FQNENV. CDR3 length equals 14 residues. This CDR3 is CASSQYDGLNEQFF. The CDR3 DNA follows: TGTGCCAGCAGCCAATACGACGGGTTAAATGAGCAGTTCTTC.

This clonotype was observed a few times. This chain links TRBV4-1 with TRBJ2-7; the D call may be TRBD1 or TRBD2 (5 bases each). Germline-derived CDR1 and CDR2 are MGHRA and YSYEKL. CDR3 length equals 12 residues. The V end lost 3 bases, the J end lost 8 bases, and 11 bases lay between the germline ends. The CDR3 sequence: CASSQWGRQQYF. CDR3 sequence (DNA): TGCGCCAGCAGCCAGTGGGGACGACAGCAGTACTTC.

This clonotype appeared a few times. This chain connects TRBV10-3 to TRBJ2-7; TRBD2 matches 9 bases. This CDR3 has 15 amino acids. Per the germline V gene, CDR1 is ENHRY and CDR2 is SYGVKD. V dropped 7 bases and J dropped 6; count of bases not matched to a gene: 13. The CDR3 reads CAINPGLAKLSEQYF. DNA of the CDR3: TGTGCCATCAATCCGGGACTAGCCAAGTTGAGCGAGCAGTACTTC.

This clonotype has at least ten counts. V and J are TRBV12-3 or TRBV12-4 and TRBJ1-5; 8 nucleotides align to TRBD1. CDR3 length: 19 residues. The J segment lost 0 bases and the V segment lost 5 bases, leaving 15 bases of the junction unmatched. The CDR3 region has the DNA TGTGCCAGCAGTCCCACGACTAGAACAGGGGGGAGTAGCAATCAGCCCCAGCATTTT. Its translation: CASSPTTRTGGSSNQPQHF.

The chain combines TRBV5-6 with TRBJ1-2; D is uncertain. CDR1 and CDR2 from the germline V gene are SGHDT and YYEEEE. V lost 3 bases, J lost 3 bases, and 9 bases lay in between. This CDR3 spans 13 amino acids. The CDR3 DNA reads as TGTGCCAGCAGCTCGGGGTCCTACTATGGCTACACCTTC. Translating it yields CASSSGSYYGYTF.

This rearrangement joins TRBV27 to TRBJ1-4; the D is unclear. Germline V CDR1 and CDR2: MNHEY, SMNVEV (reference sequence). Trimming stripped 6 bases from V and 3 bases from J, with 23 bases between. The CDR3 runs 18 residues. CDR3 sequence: CASSRLPGPREANEKLFF. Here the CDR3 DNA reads TGTGCCAGCAGCCGATTACCGGGCCCCCGGGAGGCTAATGAAAAACTGTTTTTT.

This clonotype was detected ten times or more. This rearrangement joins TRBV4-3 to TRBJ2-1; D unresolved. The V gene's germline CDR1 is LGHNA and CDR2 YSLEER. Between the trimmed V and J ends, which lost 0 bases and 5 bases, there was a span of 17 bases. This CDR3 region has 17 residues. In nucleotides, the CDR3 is TGCGCCAGCAGCCAAGAACGGTCCCGACGCGTACACAATGAGCAGTTCTTC. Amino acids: CASSQERSRRVHNEQFF.

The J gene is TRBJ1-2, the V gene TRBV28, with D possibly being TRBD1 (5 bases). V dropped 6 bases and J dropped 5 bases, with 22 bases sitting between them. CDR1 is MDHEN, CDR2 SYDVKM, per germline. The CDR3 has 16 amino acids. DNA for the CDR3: TGTGCCAGCAGGCCGGAGCGGGACCGTGGAGGGTATGGCTACACCTTC. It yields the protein CASRPERDRGGYGYTF.

This chain's CDR3 is CSVGLSPMGEKLFF. The CDR3, as DNA: TGCAGCGTTGGGCTATCACCAATGGGGGAAAAACTGTTTTTT. The chain uses TRBV29-1 and TRBJ1-4; D ambiguous. The CDR3 runs 14 residues. CDR1 SQVTM and CDR2 ANQGSEA come from the germline V gene. V shed 4 bases and J shed 8 bases, with 17 bases lying between them.

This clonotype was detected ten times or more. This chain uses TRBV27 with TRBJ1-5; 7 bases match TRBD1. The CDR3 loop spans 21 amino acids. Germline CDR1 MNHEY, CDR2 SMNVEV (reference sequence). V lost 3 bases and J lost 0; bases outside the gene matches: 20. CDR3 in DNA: TGTGCCAGCAGTTTGTACGGACAGGAGGGGCCCACGCTATATAGCAATCAGCCCCAGCATTTT. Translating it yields CASSLYGQEGPTLYSNQPQHF.

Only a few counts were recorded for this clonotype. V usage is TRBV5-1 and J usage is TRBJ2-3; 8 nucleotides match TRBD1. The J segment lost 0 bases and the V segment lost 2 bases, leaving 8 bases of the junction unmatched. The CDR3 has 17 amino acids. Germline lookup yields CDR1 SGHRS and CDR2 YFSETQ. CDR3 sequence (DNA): TGCGCCAGCAGCTTACAACAGGGGGGAACTAGCACAGATACGCAGTATTTT. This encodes CASSLQQGGTSTDTQYF. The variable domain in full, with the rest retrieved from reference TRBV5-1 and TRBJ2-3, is KAGVTQTPRYLIKTRGQQVTLSCSPISGHRSVSWYQQTPGQGLQFLFEYFSETQRNKGNFPGRFSGRQFSNSRSEMNVSTLELGDSALYLCASSLQQGGTSTDTQYFGPGTRLTVL.

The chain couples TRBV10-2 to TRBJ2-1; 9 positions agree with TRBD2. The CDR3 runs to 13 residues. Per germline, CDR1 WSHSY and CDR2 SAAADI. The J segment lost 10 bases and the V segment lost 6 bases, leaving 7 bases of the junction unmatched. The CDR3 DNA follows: TGCGCCAGCAGGAATAGCGGGAGTGCCGAGCAGTTCTTC. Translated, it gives CASRNSGSAEQFF.

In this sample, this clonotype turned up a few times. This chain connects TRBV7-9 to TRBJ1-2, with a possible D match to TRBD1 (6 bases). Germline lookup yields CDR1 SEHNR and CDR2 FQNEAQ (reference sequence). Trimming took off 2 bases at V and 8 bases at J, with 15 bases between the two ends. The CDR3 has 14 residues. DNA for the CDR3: TGTGCCAGCAGCTTATCCGGGGGGCCCAGAGGCTACACCTTC. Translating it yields CASSLSGGPRGYTF.

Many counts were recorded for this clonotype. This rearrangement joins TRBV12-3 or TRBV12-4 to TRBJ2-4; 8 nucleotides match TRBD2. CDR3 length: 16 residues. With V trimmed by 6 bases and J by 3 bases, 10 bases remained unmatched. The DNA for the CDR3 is TGTGCCAGCAGCCGGGGGGGGGGCATGGGCAAAAACATTCAGTACTTC. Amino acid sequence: CASSRGGGMGKNIQYF.

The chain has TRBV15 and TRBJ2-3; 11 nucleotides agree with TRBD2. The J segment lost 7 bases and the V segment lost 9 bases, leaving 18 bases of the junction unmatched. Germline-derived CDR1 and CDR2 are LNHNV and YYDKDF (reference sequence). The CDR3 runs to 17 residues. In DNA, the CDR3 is TGTGCCACTCTTATTTTAGCGGGAGGGCCCGGTCTAAATACGCAGTATTTT. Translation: CATLILAGGPGLNTQYF. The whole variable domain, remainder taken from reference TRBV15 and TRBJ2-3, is DAMVIQNPRYQVTQFGKPVTLSCSQTLNHNVMYWYQQKSSQAPKLLFHYYDKDFNNEADTPDNFQSRRPNTSFCFLDIRSPGLGDTAMYLCATLILAGGPGLNTQYFGPGTRLTVL.

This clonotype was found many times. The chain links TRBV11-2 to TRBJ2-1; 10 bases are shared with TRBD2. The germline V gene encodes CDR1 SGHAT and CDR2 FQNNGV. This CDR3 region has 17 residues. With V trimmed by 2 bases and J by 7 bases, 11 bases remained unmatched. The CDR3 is CASSLPPLLAGSNEQFF. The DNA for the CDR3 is TGTGCCAGCAGCTTACCCCCCTTACTAGCGGGATCGAATGAGCAGTTCTTC.

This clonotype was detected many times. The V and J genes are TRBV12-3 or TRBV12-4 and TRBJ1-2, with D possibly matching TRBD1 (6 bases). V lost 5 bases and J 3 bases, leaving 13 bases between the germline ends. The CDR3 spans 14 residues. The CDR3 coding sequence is TGTGCCAGCAGTCCGGACAGTTACGACTATGGCTACACCTTC. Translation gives CASSPDSYDYGYTF.

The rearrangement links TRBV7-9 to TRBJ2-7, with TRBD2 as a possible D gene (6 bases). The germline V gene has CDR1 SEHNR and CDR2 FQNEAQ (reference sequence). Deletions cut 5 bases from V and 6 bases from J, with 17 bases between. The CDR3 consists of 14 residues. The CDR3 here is CASSLPTGVGEQYF. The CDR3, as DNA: TGTGCCAGCAGCCTTCCTACGGGGGTCGGCGAGCAGTACTTC. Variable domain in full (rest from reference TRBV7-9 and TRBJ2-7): DTGVSQNPRHKITKRGQNVTFRCDPISEHNRLYWYRQTLGQGPEFLTYFQNEAQLEKSRLLSDRFSAERPKGSFSTLEIQRTEQGDSAMYLCASSLPTGVGEQYFGPGTRLTVT.

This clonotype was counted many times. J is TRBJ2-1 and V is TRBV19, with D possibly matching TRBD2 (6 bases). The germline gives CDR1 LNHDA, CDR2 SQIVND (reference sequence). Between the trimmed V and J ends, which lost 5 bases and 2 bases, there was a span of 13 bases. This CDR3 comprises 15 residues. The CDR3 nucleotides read TGTGCCAGTAGTTGGGGTAGCGGACCCTACAATGAGCAGTTCTTC. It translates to CASSWGSGPYNEQFF.

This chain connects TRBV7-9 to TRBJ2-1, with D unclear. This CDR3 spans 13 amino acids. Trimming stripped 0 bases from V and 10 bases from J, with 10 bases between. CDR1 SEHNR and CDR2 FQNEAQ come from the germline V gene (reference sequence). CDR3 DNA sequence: TGTGCCAGCAGCTTAGCCCGGAAAGGGGAGCAGTTCTTC. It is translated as CASSLARKGEQFF.

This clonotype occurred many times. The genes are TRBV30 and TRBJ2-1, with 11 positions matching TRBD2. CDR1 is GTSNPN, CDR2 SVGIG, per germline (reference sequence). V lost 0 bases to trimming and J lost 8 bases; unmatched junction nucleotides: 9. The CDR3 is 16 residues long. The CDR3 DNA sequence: TGTGCCTGGAGTGTACCGAAACTAGCGGGAGTATATGAGCAGTTCTTC. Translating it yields CAWSVPKLAGVYEQFF.